This T cell receptor beta chain is drawn from a study of blood T cells in healthy people across ages. Using a J-beta primer mix together with a sample-barcoded 5' primer, a second PCR was run for about 6 to 12 cycles. With 12 random nucleotides, a template-switch adaptor tagged each individual cDNA molecule. TCRdb re-called the 5' RACE reads through MiXCR, storing one row per CDR3 protein. The profile shows approximately 1.5 million distinct CDR3 sequences, about 35% of them singletons. Findings of the study overall: For the donors, CMV status was unknown and possibly confounded expanded clonotype changes.

On this clonotype itself: No antigen is known for it.

Germline assignment: CDR1 DFQATT and CDR2 SNEGSKA (reference sequence). The trim removed 3 bases at V and 5 bases at J, leaving 8 bases unmatched. The CDR3 has 15 amino acids. The receptor was isolated from a young woman in good health. J is TRBJ2-1 and V is TRBV20-1, with TRBD2 identical over 9 bases. The sample comprised blood. The DNA of the CDR3 is TGCAGTGCTAGGAGGGGCGGGAGGGCCAACAATGAGCAGTTCTTC. Translation gives CSARRGGRANNEQFF.